The clone carrying this T cell receptor (beta chain) has a single count. The sample belongs to a study of blood T cell repertoires in COVID-19. Assay: immunoSEQ multiplex PCR; the TCRdb copy retains only in-frame clones and omits some. The sample consists of around 430,000 clones, about 83% of them appearing once. Germline loops: CDR1 MGHRA, CDR2 YSYEKL. This CDR3 spans 14 amino acids. Trimming shortened V by 0 bases and J by 10 bases, and 10 bases separated the two germline ends. The sequenced material came from PBMCs or T cells enriched from blood (not recorded which). This chain links TRBV4-1 with TRBJ1-6, with D perhaps TRBD1 (6 bases). This clonotype was obtained from a woman aged 50 to 60 who had recovered from COVID-19. Here the CDR3 DNA reads TGCGCCAGCAGCCAAGACGACAGGAGATCACCCCTCCACTTT. Protein: CASSQDDRRSPLHF.